This T cell receptor beta chain is from a study of blood T cell repertoires in COVID-19. The authors' processing: Estimation of nucleated cell counts was performed using reference gene primer amplification. TCRdb keeps only in-frame clones here, not all; method: immunoSEQ multiplex PCR. V and J calls plus clone size are reproduced from that table; the DNA served to infer D and trimming. This table has approximately 330,000 clones, about 91% appearing once. The CDR3 consists of 15 residues. Germline V gives CDR1 MNHEY, CDR2 SVGEGT. The V segment lost 5 bases and the J segment 1 base; nucleotides outside the gene matches: 7.

The sequenced material came from peripheral blood. The chain links TRBV6-2 or TRBV6-3 to TRBJ2-5, with TRBD2 matching 7 bases. The TCR sequence derives from a man between 25 and 39 years old with COVID-19, enrolled during active disease. The CDR3 spells CASSQAGSSQETQYF. As DNA, the CDR3 is TGTGCCAGCAGTCAAGCGGGGAGTTCCCAAGAGACCCAGTACTTC.